This TCR beta chain was recorded in a study of T-cell reconstitution after alpha-beta-depleted transplantation in children. Notes on the study in general: In some patients, recipient T cells and intrathymic progenitors surviving conditioning explained high day-60 diversity. T-cell counts and diversity at one year post-transplant came mainly from newly produced T cells.

This sample's TCRbeta library carried unique molecular identifier barcodes. MiXCR, applied by TCRdb to the PCR reads, yields one record per CDR3 protein. This sample has around 300,000 distinct CDR3 sequences, with around 25% found just once. Many counts were recorded for this clonotype. Its antigen is not known. CDR1 and CDR2 (germline): DFQATT, SNEGSKA (reference sequence). V was trimmed by 5 bases and J by 3 bases, leaving 18 bases between them. This CDR3 contains 15 residues. The receptor comes from a male patient between 5 and 17 years old who had a stem cell transplant for acute lymphoblastic leukemia, so the T cells may come from the graft donor. Here the sequenced sample was PBMCs, mostly from graft donor cells, taken 180 days after TCRalphabeta/CD19-depleted stem cell transplant. The V call is TRBV20-1, the J call TRBJ2-3; TRBD1 might be the D (6 bases). This CDR3 reads CSAQRGRGGTDTQYF. The CDR3 DNA reads TGCAGTGCTCAGAGGGGCAGGGGTGGGACAGATACGCAGTATTTT.